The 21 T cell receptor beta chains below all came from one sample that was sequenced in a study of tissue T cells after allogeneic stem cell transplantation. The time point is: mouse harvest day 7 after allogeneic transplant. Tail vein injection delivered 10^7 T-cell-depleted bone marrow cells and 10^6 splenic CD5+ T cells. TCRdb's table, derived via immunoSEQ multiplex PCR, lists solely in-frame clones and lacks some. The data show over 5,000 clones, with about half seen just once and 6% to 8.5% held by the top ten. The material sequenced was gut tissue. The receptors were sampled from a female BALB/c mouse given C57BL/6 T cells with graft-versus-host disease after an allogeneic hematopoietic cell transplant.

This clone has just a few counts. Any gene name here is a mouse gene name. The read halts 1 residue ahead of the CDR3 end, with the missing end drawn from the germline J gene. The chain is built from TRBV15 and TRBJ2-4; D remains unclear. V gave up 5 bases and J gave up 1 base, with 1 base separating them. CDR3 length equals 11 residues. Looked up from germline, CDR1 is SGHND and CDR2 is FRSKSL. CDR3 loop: CASSRQNTLYF. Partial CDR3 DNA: TGTGCCAGCAGTCGTCAAAACACCTTGTAC.

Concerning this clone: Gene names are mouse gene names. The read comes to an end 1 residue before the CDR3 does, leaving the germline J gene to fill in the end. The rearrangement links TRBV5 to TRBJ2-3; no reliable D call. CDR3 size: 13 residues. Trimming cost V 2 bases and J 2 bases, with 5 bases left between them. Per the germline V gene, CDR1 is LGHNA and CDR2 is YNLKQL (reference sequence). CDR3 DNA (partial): TGTGCCAGCAGCCAACAGAATGCAGAAACGCTGTAT. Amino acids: CASSQQNAETLY. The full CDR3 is CASSQQNAETLYF.

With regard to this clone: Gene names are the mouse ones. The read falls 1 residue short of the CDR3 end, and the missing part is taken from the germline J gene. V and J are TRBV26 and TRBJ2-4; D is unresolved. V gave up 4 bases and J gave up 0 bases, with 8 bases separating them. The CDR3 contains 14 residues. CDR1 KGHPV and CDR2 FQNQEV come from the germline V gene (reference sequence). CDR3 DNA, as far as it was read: TGTGCCAGCAGTCAGAGACAAAGTCAAAACACCTTGTAC. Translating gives CASSQRQSQNTLY. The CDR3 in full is CASSQRQSQNTLYF. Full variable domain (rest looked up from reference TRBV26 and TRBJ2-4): NSKVIQTPRYLVKGQGQKAKMRCIPEKGHPVVFWYQQNKNNEFKFLINFQNQEVLQQIDMTEKRFSAECPSNSPCSLEIQSSEAGDSALYLCASSQRQSQNTLYFGAGTRLSVL.

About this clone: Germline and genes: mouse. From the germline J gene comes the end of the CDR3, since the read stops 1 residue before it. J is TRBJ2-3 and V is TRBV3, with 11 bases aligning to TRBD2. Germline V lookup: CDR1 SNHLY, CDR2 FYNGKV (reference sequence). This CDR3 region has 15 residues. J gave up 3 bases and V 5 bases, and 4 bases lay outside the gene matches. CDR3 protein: CASSLNWGGAETLYF. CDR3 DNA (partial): TGTGCCAGCAGCCTCAACTGGGGGGGCGCAGAAACGCTGTAT.

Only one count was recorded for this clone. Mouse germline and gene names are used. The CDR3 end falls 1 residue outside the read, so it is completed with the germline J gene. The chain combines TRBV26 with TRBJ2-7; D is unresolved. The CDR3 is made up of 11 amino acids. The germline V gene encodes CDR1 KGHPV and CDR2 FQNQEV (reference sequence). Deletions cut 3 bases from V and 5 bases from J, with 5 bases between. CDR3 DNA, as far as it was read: TGTGCCAGCAGTCTAAGGGATGAACAGTAC. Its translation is CASSLRDEQY. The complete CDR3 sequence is CASSLRDEQYF.

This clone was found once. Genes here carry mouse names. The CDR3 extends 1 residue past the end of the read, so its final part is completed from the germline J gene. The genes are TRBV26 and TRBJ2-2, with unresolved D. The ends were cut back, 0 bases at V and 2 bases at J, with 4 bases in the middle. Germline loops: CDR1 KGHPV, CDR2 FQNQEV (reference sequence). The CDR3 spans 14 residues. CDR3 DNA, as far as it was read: TGTGCCAGCAGTCTGTCCTGGAACACCGGGCAGCTCTAC. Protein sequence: CASSLSWNTGQLY. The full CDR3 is CASSLSWNTGQLYF.

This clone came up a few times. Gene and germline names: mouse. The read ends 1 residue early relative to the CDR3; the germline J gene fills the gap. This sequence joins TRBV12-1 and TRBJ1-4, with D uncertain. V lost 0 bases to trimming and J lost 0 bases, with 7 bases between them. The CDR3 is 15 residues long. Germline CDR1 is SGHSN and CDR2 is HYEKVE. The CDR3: CASSLEGFSNERLFF. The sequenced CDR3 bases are TGTGCCAGCTCTCTCGAGGGTTTTTCCAACGAAAGATTATTT.

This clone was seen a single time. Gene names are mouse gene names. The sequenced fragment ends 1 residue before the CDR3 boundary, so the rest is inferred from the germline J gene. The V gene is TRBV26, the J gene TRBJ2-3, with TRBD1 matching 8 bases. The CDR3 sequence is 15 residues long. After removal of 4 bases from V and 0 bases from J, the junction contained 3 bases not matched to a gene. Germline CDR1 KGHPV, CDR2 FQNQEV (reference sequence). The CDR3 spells CASSPNRGSAETLYF. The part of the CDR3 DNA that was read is TGTGCCAGCAGTCCGAACAGGGGGAGTGCAGAAACGCTGTAT.

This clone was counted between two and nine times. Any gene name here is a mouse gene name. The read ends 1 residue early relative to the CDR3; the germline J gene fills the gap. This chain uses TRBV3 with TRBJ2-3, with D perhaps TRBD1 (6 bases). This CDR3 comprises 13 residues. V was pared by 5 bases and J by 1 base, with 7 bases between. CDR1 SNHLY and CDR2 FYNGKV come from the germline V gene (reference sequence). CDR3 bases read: TGTGCCAGCAGCCGACAGGGTGCAGAAACGCTGTAT. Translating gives CASSRQGAETLY. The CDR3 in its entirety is CASSRQGAETLYF. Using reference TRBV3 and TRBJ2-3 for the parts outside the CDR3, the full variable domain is GPKVLQIPSHQIIDMGQMVTLNCDPVSNHLYFYWYKQILGQQMEFLVNFYNGKVMEKSKLFKDQFSVERPDGSYFTLKIQPTALEDSAVYFCASSRQGAETLYFGSGTRLTVL.

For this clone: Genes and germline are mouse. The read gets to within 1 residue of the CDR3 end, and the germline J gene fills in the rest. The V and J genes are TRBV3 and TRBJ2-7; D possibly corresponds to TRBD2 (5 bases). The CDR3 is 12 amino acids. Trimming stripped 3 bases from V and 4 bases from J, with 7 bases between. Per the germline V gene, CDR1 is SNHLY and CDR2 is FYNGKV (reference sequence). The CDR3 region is CASSFAGYEQYF. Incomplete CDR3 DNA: TGTGCCAGCAGCTTCGCTGGGTATGAACAGTAC.

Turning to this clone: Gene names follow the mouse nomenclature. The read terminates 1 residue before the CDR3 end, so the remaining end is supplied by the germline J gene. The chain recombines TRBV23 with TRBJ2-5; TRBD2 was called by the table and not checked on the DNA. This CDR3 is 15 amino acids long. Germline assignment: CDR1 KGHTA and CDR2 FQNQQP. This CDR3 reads CSSSQLGGDQDTQYF. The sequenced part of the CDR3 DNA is TGCTCCAGCAGTCAACTGGGGGGGGACCAAGACACCCAGTAC. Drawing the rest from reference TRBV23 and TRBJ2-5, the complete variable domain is DAAVTQKPRYLIKMKGQEAEMKCIPEKGHTAVFWYQQKQSKELKFLIYFQNQQPLDQIDMVKERFSAVCPSSSLCSLGIRTCEAEDSALYLCSSSQLGGDQDTQYFGPGTRLLVL.

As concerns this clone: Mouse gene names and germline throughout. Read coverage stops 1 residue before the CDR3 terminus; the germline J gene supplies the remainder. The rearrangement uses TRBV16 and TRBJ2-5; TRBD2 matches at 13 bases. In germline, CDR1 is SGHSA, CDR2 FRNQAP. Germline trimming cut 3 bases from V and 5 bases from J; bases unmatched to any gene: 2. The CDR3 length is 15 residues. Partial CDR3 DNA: TGTGCAAGCAGCTTTGGACTGGGGGGGCGAGACACCCAGTAC. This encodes CASSFGLGGRDTQY. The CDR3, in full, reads CASSFGLGGRDTQYF.

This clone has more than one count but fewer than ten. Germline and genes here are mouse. The CDR3 DNA, read in part, is TGTGCCTGGAGTCTCTGGGGGGGCGCGAGTCAAAACACCTTGTAC. This translates into CAWSLWGGASQNTLY. Given in full, the CDR3 is CAWSLWGGASQNTLYF. The V call is TRBV31, the J call TRBJ2-4; 10 bases agree with TRBD2. The observed sequence ends 1 residue before the CDR3 terminus, with the missing tail filled in from the germline J gene. Unmatched junction bases numbered 3, after V lost 0 bases and J lost 0 bases. The CDR3 is 16 amino acids. Germline lookup yields CDR1 GKSSPN and CDR2 SITVG.

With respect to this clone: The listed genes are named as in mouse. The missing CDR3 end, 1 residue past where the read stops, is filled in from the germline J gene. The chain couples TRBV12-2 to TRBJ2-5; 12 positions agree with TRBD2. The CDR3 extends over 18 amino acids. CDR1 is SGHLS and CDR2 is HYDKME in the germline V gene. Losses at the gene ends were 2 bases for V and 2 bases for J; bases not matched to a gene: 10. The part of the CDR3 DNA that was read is TGTGCCAGCTCTCCCACCGGGACTGGGGGGCGCCTCCAAGACACCCAGTAC. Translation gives CASSPTGTGGRLQDTQY. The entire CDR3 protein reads CASSPTGTGGRLQDTQYF. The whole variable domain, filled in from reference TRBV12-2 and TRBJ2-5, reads NSGVVQSPRYIIKGKGERSILKCIPISGHLSVAWYQQTQGQELKFFIQHYDKMERDKGNLPSRFSVQQFDDYHSEMNMSALELEDSAVYFCASSPTGTGGRLQDTQYFGPGTRLLVL.

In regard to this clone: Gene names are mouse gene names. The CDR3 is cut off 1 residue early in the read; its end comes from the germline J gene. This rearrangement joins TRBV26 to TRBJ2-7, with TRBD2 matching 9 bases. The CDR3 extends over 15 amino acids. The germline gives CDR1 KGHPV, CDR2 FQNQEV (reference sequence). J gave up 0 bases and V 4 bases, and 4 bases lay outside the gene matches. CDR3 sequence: CASSPGLGSSYEQYF. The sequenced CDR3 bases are TGTGCCAGCAGTCCCGGACTGGGGAGCTCCTATGAACAGTAC.

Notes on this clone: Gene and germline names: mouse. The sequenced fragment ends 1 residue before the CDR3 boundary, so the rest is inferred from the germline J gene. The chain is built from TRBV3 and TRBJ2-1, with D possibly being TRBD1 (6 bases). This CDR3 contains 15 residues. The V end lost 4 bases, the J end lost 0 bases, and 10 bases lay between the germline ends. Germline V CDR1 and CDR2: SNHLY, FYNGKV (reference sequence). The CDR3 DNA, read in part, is TGTGCCAGCAGCTCCCGGGACAATAACTATGCTGAGCAGTTC. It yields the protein CASSSRDNNYAEQF. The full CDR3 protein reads CASSSRDNNYAEQFF.

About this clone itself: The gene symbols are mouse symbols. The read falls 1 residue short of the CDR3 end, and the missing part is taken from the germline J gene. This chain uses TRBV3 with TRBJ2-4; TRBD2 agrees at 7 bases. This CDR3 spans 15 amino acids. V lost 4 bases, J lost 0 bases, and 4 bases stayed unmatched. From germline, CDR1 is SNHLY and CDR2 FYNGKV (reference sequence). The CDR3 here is CASSSLGVSQNTLYF. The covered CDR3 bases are TGTGCCAGCAGCTCCCTGGGGGTCAGTCAAAACACCTTGTAC.

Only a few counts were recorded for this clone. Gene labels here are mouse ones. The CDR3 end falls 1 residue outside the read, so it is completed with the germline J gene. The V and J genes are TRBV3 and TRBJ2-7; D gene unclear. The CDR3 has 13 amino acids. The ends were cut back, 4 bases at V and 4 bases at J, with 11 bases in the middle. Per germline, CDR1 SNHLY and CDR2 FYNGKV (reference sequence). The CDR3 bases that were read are TGTGCCAGCAGCTCACCGACAACATATGAACAGTAC. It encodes CASSSPTTYEQY. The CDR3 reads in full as CASSSPTTYEQYF.

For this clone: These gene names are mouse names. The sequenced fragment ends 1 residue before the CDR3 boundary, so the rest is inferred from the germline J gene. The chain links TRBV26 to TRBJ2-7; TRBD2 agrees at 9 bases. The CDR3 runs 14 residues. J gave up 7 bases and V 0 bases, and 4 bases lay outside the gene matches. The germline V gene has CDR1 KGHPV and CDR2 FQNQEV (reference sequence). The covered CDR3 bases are TGTGCCAGCAGTCTGTCTGGGGGGGCGCTCGAACAGTAC. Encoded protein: CASSLSGGALEQY. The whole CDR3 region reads CASSLSGGALEQYF.

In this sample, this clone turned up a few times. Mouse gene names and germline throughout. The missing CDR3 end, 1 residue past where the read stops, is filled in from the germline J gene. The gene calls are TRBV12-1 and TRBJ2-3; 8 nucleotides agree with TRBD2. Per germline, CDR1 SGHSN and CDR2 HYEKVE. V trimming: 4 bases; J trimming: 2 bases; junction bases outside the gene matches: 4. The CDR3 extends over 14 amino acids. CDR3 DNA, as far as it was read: TGTGCCAGCTCCGGACTGGGAGATGCAGAAACGCTGTAT. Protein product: CASSGLGDAETLY. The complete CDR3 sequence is CASSGLGDAETLYF.

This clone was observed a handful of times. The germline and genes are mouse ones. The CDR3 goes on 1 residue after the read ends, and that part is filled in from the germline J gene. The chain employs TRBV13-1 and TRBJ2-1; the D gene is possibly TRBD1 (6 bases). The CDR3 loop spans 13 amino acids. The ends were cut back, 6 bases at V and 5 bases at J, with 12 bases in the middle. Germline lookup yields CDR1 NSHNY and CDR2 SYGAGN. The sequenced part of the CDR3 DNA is TGTGCCAGCAATAGGGGGAAGGATGCTGAGCAGTTC. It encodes CASNRGKDAEQF. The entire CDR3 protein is CASNRGKDAEQFF.